This T cell receptor beta chain was recorded in a study of PD-1 blockade in classical Hodgkin lymphoma. Overall study context: Patients received nivolumab 3 mg/kg intravenously every 2 weeks. Study-wide results and limits: Reports described newly diagnosed patients as having lower baseline TCR diversity than healthy donors. What caused the repertoire differences, perhaps disease activity or prior therapy, remains undefined.

Only in-frame clones appear in the TCRdb table, and some are missing; sequencing was by immunoSEQ multiplex PCR. The table shows fewer than 45,000 clones, with around 87% occurring only once. Of note for this clone: Its antigen is undetermined.

With no exception, relapse followed autologous stem cell transplantation in all patients, and brentuximab vedotin exposure varied. The germline V gene encodes CDR1 SGDLS and CDR2 YYNGEE. The CDR3 has 15 amino acids. V shed 2 bases and J 3 bases; nucleotides not matched to a gene: 7. The sample here was peripheral blood mononuclear cells (PBMCs), taken before the second cycle of nivolumab. This receptor was identified in a human donor with classical Hodgkin lymphoma. The rearrangement links TRBV9 to TRBJ2-5, with TRBD2 matching over 7 bases. CDR3 region: CASSVAPLAEETQYF. DNA for the CDR3: TGTGCCAGCAGCGTTGCCCCCCTAGCGGAAGAGACCCAGTACTTC.